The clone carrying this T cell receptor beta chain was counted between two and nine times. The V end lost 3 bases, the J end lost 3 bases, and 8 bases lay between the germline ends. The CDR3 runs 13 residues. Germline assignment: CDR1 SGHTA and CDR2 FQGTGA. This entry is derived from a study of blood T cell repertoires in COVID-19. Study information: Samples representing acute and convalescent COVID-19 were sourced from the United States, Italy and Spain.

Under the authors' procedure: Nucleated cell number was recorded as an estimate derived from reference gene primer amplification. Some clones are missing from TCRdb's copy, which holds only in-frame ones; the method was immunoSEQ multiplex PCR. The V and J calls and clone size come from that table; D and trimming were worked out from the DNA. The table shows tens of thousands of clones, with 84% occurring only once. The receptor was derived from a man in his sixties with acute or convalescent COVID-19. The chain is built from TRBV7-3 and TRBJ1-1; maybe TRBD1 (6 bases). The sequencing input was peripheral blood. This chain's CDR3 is CASSFAGDTEAFF. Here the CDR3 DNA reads TGTGCCAGCAGCTTTGCAGGGGACACTGAAGCTTTCTTT. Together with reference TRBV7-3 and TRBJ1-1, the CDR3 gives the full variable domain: GAGVSQTPSNKVTEKGKYVELRCDPISGHTALYWYRQSLGQGPEFLIYFQGTGAADDSGLPNDRFFAVRPEGSVSTLKIQRTERGDSAVYLCASSFAGDTEAFFGQGTRLTVV.